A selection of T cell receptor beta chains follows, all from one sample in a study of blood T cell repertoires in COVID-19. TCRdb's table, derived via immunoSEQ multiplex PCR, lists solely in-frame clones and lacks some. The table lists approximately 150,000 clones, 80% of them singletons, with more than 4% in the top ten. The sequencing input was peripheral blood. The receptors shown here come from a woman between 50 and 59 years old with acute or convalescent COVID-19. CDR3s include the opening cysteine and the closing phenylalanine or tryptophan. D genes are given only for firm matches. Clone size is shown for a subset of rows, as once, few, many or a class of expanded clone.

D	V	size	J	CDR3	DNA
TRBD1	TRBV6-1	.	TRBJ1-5	CASSDRGRQPQHF	TGTGCCAGCAGTGACAGGGGGCGGCAGCCCCAGCATTTT
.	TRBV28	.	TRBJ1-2	CASSLWSGDGYTF	TGTGCCAGCAGTTTATGGTCCGGGGATGGCTACACCTTC
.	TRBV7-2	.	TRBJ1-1	CASSSGVGVNTEAFF	TGTGCCAGCAGCTCGGGGGTTGGGGTGAACACTGAAGCTTTCTTT
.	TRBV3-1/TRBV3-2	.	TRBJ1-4	CASSSEVNEKLFF	TGTGCCAGCAGTTCGGAGGTTAATGAAAAACTGTTTTTT
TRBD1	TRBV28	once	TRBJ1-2	CASSPFQGANLYGYTF	TGTGCCAGCAGTCCCTTTCAGGGGGCGAATCTTTATGGCTACACCTTC
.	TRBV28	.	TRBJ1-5	CASSLGQGNKPQHF	TGTGCCAGCAGTTTAGGGCAGGGTAACAAGCCCCAGCATTTT
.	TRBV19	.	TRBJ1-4	CASSIPGASEKLFF	TGTGCCAGTAGTATTCCAGGGGCAAGTGAAAAACTGTTTTTT
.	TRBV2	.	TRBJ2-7	CATTGTRTYEQYF	TGTGCCACCACCGGGACAAGGACCTACGAGCAGTACTTC
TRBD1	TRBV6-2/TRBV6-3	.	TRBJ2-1	CASSDRGVGEQFF	TGTGCCAGCAGCGACAGGGGAGTTGGTGAGCAGTTCTTC
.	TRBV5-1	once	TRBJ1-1	CASSDEGTEAFF	TGCGCCAGCAGCGACGAGGGCACTGAAGCTTTCTTT